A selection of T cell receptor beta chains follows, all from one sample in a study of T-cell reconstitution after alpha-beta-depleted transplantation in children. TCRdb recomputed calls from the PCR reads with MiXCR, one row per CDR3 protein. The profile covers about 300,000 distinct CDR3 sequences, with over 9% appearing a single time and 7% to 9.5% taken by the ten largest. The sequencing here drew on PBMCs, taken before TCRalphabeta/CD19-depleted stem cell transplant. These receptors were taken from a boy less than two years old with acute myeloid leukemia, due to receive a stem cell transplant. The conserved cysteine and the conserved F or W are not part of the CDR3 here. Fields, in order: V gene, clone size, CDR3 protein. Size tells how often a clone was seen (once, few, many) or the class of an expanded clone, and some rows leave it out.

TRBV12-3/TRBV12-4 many ASNTDRDNQPQH
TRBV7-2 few ASSLALTNTGELF
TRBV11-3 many ASSNRDSITEAF
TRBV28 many ASSSMGQGTDTQY
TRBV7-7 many ASSLAEPGQVGTGELF
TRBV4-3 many ASSQARTGYNEQF
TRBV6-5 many ASSYSNLGRGSYNSPLH
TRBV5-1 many ASSRDRAQETQY
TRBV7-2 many ASSLSGTSVQETQY
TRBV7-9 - ASSFPTGSYNEQF
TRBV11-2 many ASSFKPRDEQY
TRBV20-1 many SANLRYEQF
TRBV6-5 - ASSSGGNGYS
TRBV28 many ASGGPYEQY
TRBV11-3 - ASSAVRGESAEQY
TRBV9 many ASSVGGFGLNEQF
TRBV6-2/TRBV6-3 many ASSSSGLPYYLTSYNEQF
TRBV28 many ASTNYGYT
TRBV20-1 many SATPDWRGYT
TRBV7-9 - ASSLRADYSGANVLT